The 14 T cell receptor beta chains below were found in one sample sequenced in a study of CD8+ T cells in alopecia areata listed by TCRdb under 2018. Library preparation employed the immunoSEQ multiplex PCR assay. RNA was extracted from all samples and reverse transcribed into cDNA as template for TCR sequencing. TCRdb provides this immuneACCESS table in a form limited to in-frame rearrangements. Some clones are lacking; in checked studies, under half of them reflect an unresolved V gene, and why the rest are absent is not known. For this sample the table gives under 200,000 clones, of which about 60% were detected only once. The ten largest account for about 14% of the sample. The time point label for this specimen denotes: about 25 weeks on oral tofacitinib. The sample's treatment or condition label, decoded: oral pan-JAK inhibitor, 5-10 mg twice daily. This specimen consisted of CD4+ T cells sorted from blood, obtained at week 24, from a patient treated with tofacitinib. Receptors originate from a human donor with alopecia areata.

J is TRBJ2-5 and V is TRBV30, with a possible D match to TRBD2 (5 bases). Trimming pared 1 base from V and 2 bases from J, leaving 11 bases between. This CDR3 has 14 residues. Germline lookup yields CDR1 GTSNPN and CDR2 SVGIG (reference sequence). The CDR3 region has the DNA TGTGCCTGGAGTGCGGGGAGCCGACAAGAGACCCAGTACTTC. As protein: CAWSAGSRQETQYF.

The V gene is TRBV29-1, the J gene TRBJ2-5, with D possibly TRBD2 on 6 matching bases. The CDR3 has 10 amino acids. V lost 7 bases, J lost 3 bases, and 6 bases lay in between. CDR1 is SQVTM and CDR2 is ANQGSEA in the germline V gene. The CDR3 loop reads CSGGEETQYF. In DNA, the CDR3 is TGCAGCGGGGGGGAAGAGACCCAGTACTTC.

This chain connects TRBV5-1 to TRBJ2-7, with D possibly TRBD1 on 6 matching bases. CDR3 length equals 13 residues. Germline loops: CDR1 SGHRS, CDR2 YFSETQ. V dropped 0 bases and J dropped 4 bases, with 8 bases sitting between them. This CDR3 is CASSLGDIYEQYF. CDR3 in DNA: TGCGCCAGCAGCTTGGGGGACATTTACGAGCAGTACTTC.

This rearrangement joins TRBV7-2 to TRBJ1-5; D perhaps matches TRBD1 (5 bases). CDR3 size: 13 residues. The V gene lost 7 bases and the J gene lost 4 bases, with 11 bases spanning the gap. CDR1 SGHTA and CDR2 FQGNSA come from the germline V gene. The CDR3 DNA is TGTGCCAGCAACCCGGGGCCAAATCAGCCCCAGCATTTT. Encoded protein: CASNPGPNQPQHF.

CDR3 residues: CASGLDRGITEAFF. The CDR3 nucleotides are TGTGCTAGTGGTTTGGACAGGGGGATCACTGAAGCTTTCTTT. This rearrangement joins TRBV12-5 to TRBJ1-1; 8 nucleotides match TRBD1. The germline V gene encodes CDR1 LGHNT and CDR2 FRNRAP. V shed 1 base and J 4 bases; nucleotides not matched to a gene: 2. The CDR3 loop spans 14 amino acids.

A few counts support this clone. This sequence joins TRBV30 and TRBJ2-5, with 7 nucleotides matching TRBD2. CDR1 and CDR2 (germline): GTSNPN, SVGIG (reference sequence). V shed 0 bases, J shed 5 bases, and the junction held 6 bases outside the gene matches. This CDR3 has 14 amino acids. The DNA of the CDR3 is TGTGCCTGGAGTGTACGGGGGGAGGTGGAGACCCAGTACTTC. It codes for CAWSVRGEVETQYF.

In DNA, the CDR3 is TGTGCCAGCAGCAACCCCTTTTCCGGGGGGCAGGAGACCCAGTACTTC. Its protein product is CASSNPFSGGQETQYF. V is TRBV7-9 and J is TRBJ2-5; D perhaps matches TRBD2 (7 bases). The germline gives CDR1 SEHNR, CDR2 FQNEAQ (reference sequence). V was shortened by 5 bases and J by 5 bases, with 21 bases between the two germline ends. This CDR3 is built from 16 residues.

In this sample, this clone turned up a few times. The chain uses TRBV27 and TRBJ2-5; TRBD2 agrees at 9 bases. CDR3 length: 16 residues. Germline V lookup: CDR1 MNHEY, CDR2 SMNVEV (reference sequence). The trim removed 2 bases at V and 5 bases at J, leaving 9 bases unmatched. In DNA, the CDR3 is TGTGCCAGCAGTTTAATTGGCGGGGGGGCCGGTGAGACCCAGTACTTC. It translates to CASSLIGGGAGETQYF.

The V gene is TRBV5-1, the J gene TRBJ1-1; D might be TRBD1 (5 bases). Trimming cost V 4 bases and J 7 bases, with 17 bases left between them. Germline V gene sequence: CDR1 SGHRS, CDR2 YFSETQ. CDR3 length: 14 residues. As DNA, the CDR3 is TGCGCCAGCAGCGGAACAAAAGCGGGACTTGAAGCTTTCTTT. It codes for CASSGTKAGLEAFF.

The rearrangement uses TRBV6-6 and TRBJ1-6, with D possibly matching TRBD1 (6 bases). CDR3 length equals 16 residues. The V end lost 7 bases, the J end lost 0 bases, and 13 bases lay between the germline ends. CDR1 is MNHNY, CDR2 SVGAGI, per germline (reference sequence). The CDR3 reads CASIRDMSSYNSPLHF. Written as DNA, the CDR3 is TGTGCCAGCATCAGGGACATGAGCTCCTATAATTCACCCCTCCACTTT.

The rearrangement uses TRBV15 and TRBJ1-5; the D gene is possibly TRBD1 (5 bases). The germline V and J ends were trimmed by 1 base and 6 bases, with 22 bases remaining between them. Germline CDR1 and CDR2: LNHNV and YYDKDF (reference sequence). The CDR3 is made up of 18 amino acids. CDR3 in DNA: TGTGCCACCAGCAGAGGAGGAGGTAGGGGTCCCCTCGGTCAGCCCCAGCATTTT. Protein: CATSRGGGRGPLGQPQHF.

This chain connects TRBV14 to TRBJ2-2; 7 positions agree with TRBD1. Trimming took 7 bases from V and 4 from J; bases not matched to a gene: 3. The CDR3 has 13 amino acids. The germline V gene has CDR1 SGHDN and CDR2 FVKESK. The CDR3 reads CASNSGGTGELFF. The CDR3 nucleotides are TGTGCCAGCAACTCAGGGGGCACCGGGGAGCTGTTTTTT.

This chain's CDR3 is CASTLQGYNEQFF. CDR3 in DNA: TGCGCCAGCACCCTACAGGGATACAATGAGCAGTTCTTC. The rearrangement links TRBV5-1 to TRBJ2-1, with D possibly being TRBD1 (6 bases). The V gene's germline CDR1 is SGHRS and CDR2 YFSETQ. The CDR3 has 13 residues. Trimming cost V 6 bases and J 4 bases, with 11 bases left between them.

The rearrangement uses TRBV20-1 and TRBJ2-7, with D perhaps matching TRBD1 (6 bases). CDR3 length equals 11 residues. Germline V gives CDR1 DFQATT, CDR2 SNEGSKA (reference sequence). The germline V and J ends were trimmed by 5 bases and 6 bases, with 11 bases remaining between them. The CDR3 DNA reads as TGCAGTGCTGACGTAGGGGGCGAGCAGTACTTC. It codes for CSADVGGEQYF.